This note documents a single T cell receptor beta chain sequence. Antigen specificity is unknown. The entry originates in a study of brain metastases from non-small cell lung cancer. General study results and limits: Metastases had sparse T cells but largely shared repertoires with primaries. Brain metastases had lower T-cell infiltration than primary tumors.

Generated by immunoSEQ multiplex PCR, the TCRdb table keeps only in-frame clones and is missing some. The sample shows several hundred clones, about 80% of them seen only once. V was clipped by 3 bases and J by 4 bases, with 10 bases between them. CDR1 LNHDA and CDR2 SQIVND come from the germline V gene (reference sequence). This CDR3 comprises 13 residues. This receptor was obtained from a donor aged 40 or older with non-small cell lung cancer. V and J are TRBV19 and TRBJ2-7; D not resolved. Sequencing was carried out using primary lung tumor tissue. In DNA, the CDR3 is TGTGCCAGTAGTATCTTAATCGGTTACGAGCAGTACTTC. This encodes CASSILIGYEQYF.